Following are 18 T cell receptor beta chains from one sample sequenced in a study of technical replicates of blood from a few donors. Profiling relied on immunoSEQ multiplex PCR, and the TCRdb table lists in-frame clones only, not all of them. The data hold tens of thousands of clones, with 91% observed a single time. Sequenced sample: PBMCs. The receptors were sampled from a human donor in good health. Some clones in this sample may be carry-over from other donors' samples.

This clone was seen once. The rearrangement links TRBV7-9 to TRBJ2-7; 8 nucleotides align to TRBD2. J was trimmed by 4 bases and V by 7 bases; bases with no gene match: 6. CDR3 length: 13 residues. CDR1 and CDR2 from the germline V gene are SEHNR and FQNEAQ (reference sequence). The CDR3: CASNPAGGYEQYF. The CDR3, as DNA: TGTGCCAGCAACCCGGCGGGGGGATACGAGCAGTACTTC.

The chain is built from TRBV7-2 and TRBJ2-7; 10 nucleotides align to TRBD2. Per the germline V gene, CDR1 is SGHTA and CDR2 is FQGNSA. V dropped 6 bases and J dropped 0; count of bases not matched to a gene: 2. The CDR3 sequence is 14 residues long. CDR3 loop: CASRASGSSYEQYF. The CDR3 nucleotides read TGTGCCAGCAGGGCTAGCGGGAGCTCCTACGAGCAGTACTTC.

This chain uses TRBV14 with TRBJ2-7, with 11 bases matching TRBD1. Germline trimming cut 3 bases from V and 6 bases from J; bases unmatched to any gene: 13. Germline loops: CDR1 SGHDN, CDR2 FVKESK. This CDR3 has 17 amino acids. In nucleotides, the CDR3 is TGTGCCAGCAGCCATCCAACCTGGGAGGACAGGGGGCCCGAGCAGTACTTC. Amino acids: CASSHPTWEDRGPEQYF. Full variable domain (outside the CDR3, taken from reference TRBV14 and TRBJ2-7): EAGVTQFPSHSVIEKGQTVTLRCDPISGHDNLYWYRRVMGKEIKFLLHFVKESKQDESGMPNNRFLAERTGGTYSTLKVQPAELEDSGVYFCASSHPTWEDRGPEQYFGPGTRLTVT.

V is TRBV29-1 and J is TRBJ2-5, with 10 bases aligning to TRBD2. The trim removed 3 bases at V and 5 bases at J, leaving 12 bases unmatched. The length of the CDR3 is 16 residues. Germline V CDR1 and CDR2: SQVTM, ANQGSEA. Here the CDR3 reads CSVDPPSGGRVETQYF. The CDR3 DNA follows: TGCAGCGTTGACCCCCCTAGCGGGGGCCGGGTGGAGACCCAGTACTTC.

This clone occurred a few times. The rearrangement links TRBV7-9 to TRBJ1-6, with a weak D call TRBD1 (6 bases). The CDR3 is 14 residues long. Germline assignment: CDR1 SEHNR and CDR2 FQNEAQ (reference sequence). Trimming shortened V by 6 bases and J by 10 bases, and 16 bases separated the two germline ends. The CDR3 loop is CASRAGAAGSPLHF. DNA for the CDR3: TGTGCCAGCAGAGCGGGGGCGGCGGGCTCACCCCTCCACTTT.

This clone was observed a single time. This rearrangement joins TRBV7-9 to TRBJ2-1, with TRBD2 identical over 14 bases. V was clipped by 5 bases and J by 6 bases; unmatched bases: 6. There are 16 residues in the CDR3. In germline, CDR1 is SEHNR, CDR2 FQNEAQ (reference sequence). CDR3 sequence reads: CASSLPGLAGVNEQFF. CDR3 nucleotides: TGTGCCAGCAGCCTACCGGGACTAGCGGGAGTCAATGAGCAGTTCTTC.

In the case of this clone: This sample also contains other DNA sequences that code for the same CDR3. V gene TRBV6-4 combines with J gene TRBJ2-1; TRBD2 matches 9 bases. V was pared by 3 bases and J by 0 bases, with 0 bases of the junction left unmatched. This CDR3 has 15 residues. Germline-derived CDR1 and CDR2 are MRHNA and SNTAGT. Written as DNA, the CDR3 is TGTGCCAGCAGTGAAGCGGGAGGCTCCTACAATGAGCAGTTCTTC. This codes for CASSEAGGSYNEQFF.

This clone has only one observation. This chain links TRBV5-8 with TRBJ1-2; 7 positions agree with TRBD1. Germline lookup yields CDR1 SGHTS and CDR2 YDEGEE. The V gene end was trimmed by 4 bases and the J gene end by 8 bases; junction bases not matched to a gene: 11. CDR3 length equals 14 residues. Here the CDR3 reads CASSTGTVRKGYTF. For the CDR3, the DNA is TGTGCCAGCAGCACTGGGACAGTTAGGAAGGGCTACACCTTC.

This chain uses TRBV7-2 with TRBJ2-1; 10 nucleotides match TRBD2. The CDR3 length is 15 residues. The V and J ends lost 5 bases and 13 bases, in that order; junction bases with no gene match: 14. Germline V gene sequence: CDR1 SGHTA, CDR2 FQGNSA. CDR3 in amino acids: CASSQSGGALGGQFF. For the CDR3, the DNA is TGTGCCAGCAGCCAAAGCGGGGGGGCCTTAGGGGGCCAGTTCTTC.

The V call is TRBV10-3, the J call TRBJ1-5, with TRBD1 matching over 7 bases. This CDR3 comprises 16 residues. V shed 6 bases and J 0 bases; nucleotides not matched to a gene: 8. From germline, CDR1 is ENHRY and CDR2 SYGVKD. The CDR3 loop is CAISRDRGHSNQPQHF. The CDR3 DNA sequence: TGTGCCATCAGCCGGGACAGAGGACATAGCAATCAGCCCCAGCATTTT.

On this clone itself: Mismatch with germline at one junction end may stem from a read error. V gene TRBV6-1 combines with J gene TRBJ1-1, with D maybe TRBD1 (6 bases). The CDR3 has 14 residues. Germline assignment: CDR1 MNHNS and CDR2 SASEGT. CDR3 bases: TGTACCAGCACCCCGGGACAAGAGAACACTGAAGCTTTCTTT. Translated: CTSTPGQENTEAFF.

This rearrangement joins TRBV29-1 to TRBJ2-3; D is uncertain. Germline lookup yields CDR1 SQVTM and CDR2 ANQGSEA. Trimming removed 5 bases at V and 5 bases at J, with 8 bases between. The CDR3 is 11 residues long. The CDR3 DNA sequence: TGCAGCGTTCTAAGAAGAGATACGCAGTATTTT. It yields the protein CSVLRRDTQYF.

The J gene is TRBJ2-5, the V gene TRBV10-3; possible D gene TRBD1, 6 bases. Per the germline V gene, CDR1 is ENHRY and CDR2 is SYGVKD. The CDR3 length is 14 residues. Between the trimmed V and J ends, which lost 11 bases and 2 bases, there was a span of 18 bases. The CDR3 is CAVSQGYRQETQYF. DNA of the CDR3: TGTGCCGTCTCCCAGGGGTACAGACAAGAGACCCAGTACTTC.

The chain uses TRBV5-1 and TRBJ2-4; D gene unclear. Germline CDR1 and CDR2: SGHRS and YFSETQ. The CDR3 consists of 12 residues. V was pared by 0 bases and J by 9 bases, with 7 bases between. CDR3: CASSLVPGIQYF. The CDR3 region has the DNA TGCGCCAGCAGCTTGGTTCCGGGCATTCAGTACTTC.

The rearrangement uses TRBV6-4 and TRBJ2-3; TRBD2 matches at 9 bases. The J segment lost 3 bases and the V segment lost 6 bases, leaving 7 bases of the junction unmatched. The germline V gene encodes CDR1 MRHNA and CDR2 SNTAGT. CDR3 length: 15 residues. Here the CDR3 DNA reads TGTGCCAGCAGCTATAGCGGGAGAAGAACAGATACGCAGTATTTT. It codes for CASSYSGRRTDTQYF.

The chain combines TRBV2 with TRBJ2-1; a possible D gene is TRBD2 (5 bases). The V and J ends lost 4 bases and 5 bases respectively, with 9 bases between them. This CDR3 comprises 13 residues. Germline loops: CDR1 SNHLY, CDR2 FYNNEI. CDR3 in amino acids: CASSVGSDNEQFF. CDR3 in DNA: TGTGCCAGCAGTGTTGGTAGCGACAATGAGCAGTTCTTC. The variable domain in full, with the rest retrieved from reference TRBV2 and TRBJ2-1, is EPEVTQTPSHQVTQMGQEVILRCVPISNHLYFYWYRQILGQKVEFLVSFYNNEISEKSEIFDDQFSVERPDGSNFTLKIRSTKLEDSAMYFCASSVGSDNEQFFGPGTRLTVL.

The chain uses TRBV11-2 and TRBJ2-7; 7 positions match TRBD2. V lost 3 bases, J lost 3 bases, and 5 bases stayed unmatched. Germline assignment: CDR1 SGHAT and CDR2 FQNNGV. This CDR3 contains 14 residues. The CDR3, as DNA: TGTGCCAGCAGCTTTGGAAGCGGGAACTACGAGCAGTACTTC. This encodes CASSFGSGNYEQYF.

This chain connects TRBV9 to TRBJ1-4; D not resolved. V lost 3 bases, J lost 9 bases, and 9 bases lay in between. Looked up from germline, CDR1 is SGDLS and CDR2 is YYNGEE. The CDR3 has 12 residues. CDR3 DNA: TGTGCCAGCAGCGCGAGCGGGAAAAAACTGTTTTTT. Residues: CASSASGKKLFF.